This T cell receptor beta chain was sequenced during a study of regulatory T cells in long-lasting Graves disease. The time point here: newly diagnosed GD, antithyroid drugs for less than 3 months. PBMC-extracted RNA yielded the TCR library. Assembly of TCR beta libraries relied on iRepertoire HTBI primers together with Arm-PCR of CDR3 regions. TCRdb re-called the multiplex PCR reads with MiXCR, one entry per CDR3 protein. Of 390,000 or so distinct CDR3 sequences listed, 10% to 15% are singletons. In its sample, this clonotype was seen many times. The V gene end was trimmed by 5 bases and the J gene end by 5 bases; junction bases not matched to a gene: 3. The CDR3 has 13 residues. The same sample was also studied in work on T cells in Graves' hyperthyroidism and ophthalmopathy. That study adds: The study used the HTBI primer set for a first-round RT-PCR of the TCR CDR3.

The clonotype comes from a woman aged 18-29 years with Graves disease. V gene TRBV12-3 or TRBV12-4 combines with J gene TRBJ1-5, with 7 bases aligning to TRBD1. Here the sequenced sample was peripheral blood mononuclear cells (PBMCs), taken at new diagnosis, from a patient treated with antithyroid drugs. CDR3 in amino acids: CASSDRAHQPQHF. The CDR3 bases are TGTGCCAGCAGTGACAGGGCACATCAGCCCCAGCATTTT.